The 27 T cell receptor beta chains given below trace back to one sample, sequenced in a study of long-term antiretroviral therapy in people with HIV. Researchers ran immunoSEQ v3.0 at survey level. Using immunoSEQ multiplex PCR, the repertoire was profiled, and TCRdb retains in-frame clones only, with some absent. The sample consists of 15,000 or so clones, roughly 94% of them appearing once. This sample comprised unsorted PBMCs, obtained about 6 years after starting antiretroviral therapy. These receptors all come from a woman in her fifties or sixties with HIV.

The table lists this clone with a count of one. The V call is TRBV12-2, the J call TRBJ2-5; the D call TRBD2 from the table was never checked on the DNA. TRBV12-2 is reported as a pseudogene. CDR3 length equals 17 residues. The CDR3 loop reads CASRLAPLAGERETQYF. The CDR3 bases are TGTGCAAGTCGCTTAGCGCCCCTTGCGGGAGAGAGAGAGACCCAGTACTTC.

The J gene is TRBJ1-2, the V gene TRBV28, with D unclear. Germline loops: CDR1 MDHEN, CDR2 SYDVKM. The CDR3 extends over 11 amino acids. Trimming shortened V by 5 bases and J by 3 bases, and 4 bases separated the two germline ends. The CDR3 spells CASSQHYGYTF. The CDR3 bases are TGTGCCAGCAGTCAGCACTATGGCTACACCTTC.

The chain couples TRBV5-1 to TRBJ2-1, with a tentative D call TRBD2 (6 bases). Germline V gene sequence: CDR1 SGHRS, CDR2 YFSETQ. This CDR3 region has 14 residues. V shed 2 bases and J shed 3 bases, with 9 bases lying between them. The CDR3 loop is CASSFRRGYNEQFF. DNA of the CDR3: TGCGCCAGCAGCTTCCGGAGGGGCTACAATGAGCAGTTCTTC.

The chain carries TRBV28 and TRBJ1-5, with a weak D call TRBD1 (5 bases). V gave up 7 bases and J gave up 4 bases, with 17 bases separating them. Per germline, CDR1 MDHEN and CDR2 SYDVKM. This CDR3 comprises 15 residues. The CDR3, as DNA: TGTGCCAGCACCCTAGGGGCAGGAGGGAATCAGCCCCAGCATTTT. Translated, it gives CASTLGAGGNQPQHF.

In its sample, this clone was seen a few times. V is TRBV12-5 and J is TRBJ2-3; possible D gene TRBD2, 6 bases. CDR3 size: 18 residues. The V end lost 6 bases, the J end lost 2 bases, and 24 bases lay between the germline ends. Per the germline V gene, CDR1 is LGHNT and CDR2 is FRNRAP. CDR3 sequence: CASGLGFSGKAPTDTQYF. CDR3 sequence (DNA): TGTGCTAGTGGCCTGGGGTTTAGCGGTAAGGCGCCCACAGATACGCAGTATTTT.

The genes are TRBV6-6 and TRBJ2-7; D might be TRBD1 (5 bases). V was shortened by 1 base and J by 6 bases, with 13 bases between the two germline ends. The CDR3 length is 14 residues. CDR1 is MNHNY and CDR2 is SVGAGI in the germline V gene (reference sequence). Here the CDR3 DNA reads TGTGCCAGCAGTTACTTACAGGAATTACTCGAGCAGTACTTC. Amino acids: CASSYLQELLEQYF.

The rearrangement joins TRBV13 to TRBJ2-7, with a possible D match to TRBD1 (5 bases). This CDR3 region has 13 residues. Germline lookup yields CDR1 PRHDT and CDR2 FYEKMQ (reference sequence). V shed 7 bases and J shed 6 bases, with 16 bases lying between them. CDR3 in amino acids: CASTPSNQGEQYF. The CDR3 DNA follows: TGTGCCAGCACCCCATCAAACCAGGGCGAGCAGTACTTC. Based on the CDR3 plus reference TRBV13 and TRBJ2-7, the full variable domain is AAGVIQSPRHLIKEKRETATLKCYPIPRHDTVYWYQQGPGQDPQFLISFYEKMQSDKGSIPDRFSAQQFSDYHSELNMSSLELGDSALYFCASTPSNQGEQYFGPGTRLTVT.

This chain uses TRBV18 with TRBJ1-5, with TRBD1 matching 7 bases. CDR1 and CDR2 from the germline V gene are KGHSH and LQKENI. J lost 6 bases, V lost 6 bases, and 8 bases had no gene match. The CDR3 consists of 14 residues. In DNA form, the CDR3 reads TGTGCCAGCTCTCCCGACAGGGTAGTTCAGCCCCAGCATTTT. Translating gives CASSPDRVVQPQHF.

The V call is TRBV6-1, the J call TRBJ2-7; D remains ambiguous. V was trimmed by 4 bases and J by 2 bases, leaving 15 bases between them. Germline CDR1 and CDR2: MNHNS and SASEGT. This CDR3 is 15 amino acids long. Here the CDR3 DNA reads TGTGCCAGCAGTGGGGCGCGGACGGGTGCCTACGAGCAGTACTTC. The encoded protein is CASSGARTGAYEQYF.

The chain is built from TRBV6-1 and TRBJ2-7; TRBD1 might be the D (6 bases). V dropped 8 bases and J dropped 2 bases, with 13 bases sitting between them. The germline V gene has CDR1 MNHNS and CDR2 SASEGT. The CDR3 totals 13 residues. The CDR3 reads CASQQGLTYEQYF. The DNA for the CDR3 is TGTGCCAGCCAACAGGGCTTAACCTACGAGCAGTACTTC.

The genes are TRBV6-6 and TRBJ1-4; D gene uncertain. This CDR3 is 11 amino acids long. The germline V and J ends were trimmed by 6 bases and 5 bases, with 4 bases remaining between them. The germline V gene has CDR1 MNHNY and CDR2 SVGAGI (reference sequence). CDR3 in amino acids: CASSLNEKLFF. In DNA, the CDR3 is TGTGCCAGCAGCCTCAATGAAAAACTGTTTTTT.

The V call is TRBV18, the J call TRBJ1-3; D is perhaps TRBD1 (6 bases). This CDR3 is 14 amino acids long. Germline lookup yields CDR1 KGHSH and CDR2 LQKENI. Trimming removed 4 bases at V and 0 bases at J, with 7 bases between. CDR3: CASSRQDSGNTIYF. CDR3 DNA sequence: TGTGCCAGCTCACGACAGGACTCTGGAAACACCATATATTTT.

The chain carries TRBV11-3 and TRBJ2-3; TRBD1 might be the D (7 bases). V was cut by 3 bases and J by 4 bases, with 11 bases left in between. The CDR3 runs 14 residues. Per germline, CDR1 SGHNT and CDR2 YENEEA. DNA for the CDR3: TGTGCCAGCAGCTTGCGGGACAGTTCAGATACGCAGTATTTT. Its protein product is CASSLRDSSDTQYF.

The chain links TRBV9 to TRBJ2-1; D gene ambiguous. Germline-derived CDR1 and CDR2 are SGDLS and YYNGEE. V lost 0 bases to trimming and J lost 4 bases, with 11 bases between them. This CDR3 spans 15 amino acids. CDR3 nucleotide sequence: TGTGCCAGCAGCGTAGCTCCTGGGTCTTACAATGAGCAGTTCTTC. Protein sequence: CASSVAPGSYNEQFF.

This clone was counted a single time. This chain links TRBV5-8 with TRBJ2-1; D perhaps matches TRBD2 (6 bases). This CDR3 is built from 17 residues. CDR1 and CDR2 (germline): SGHTS, YDEGEE. The V end was cut by 4 bases, the J end by 0 bases, with 17 bases between. This CDR3 reads CASSPRAAGSSYNEQFF. In DNA, the CDR3 is TGTGCCAGCAGCCCCCGGGCGGCGGGATCCTCCTACAATGAGCAGTTCTTC.

This clone was counted once. This chain links TRBV6-5 with TRBJ2-5; D is possibly TRBD1 (6 bases). CDR1 MNHEY and CDR2 SVGAGI come from the germline V gene. V lost 2 bases, J lost 5 bases, and 15 bases lay in between. There are 15 residues in the CDR3. The CDR3 sequence is CASSYAGGPGETQYF. Written as DNA, the CDR3 is TGTGCCAGCAGTTACGCTGGGGGCCCCGGGGAGACCCAGTACTTC.

In nucleotides, the CDR3 is TGTGCCAGCAGTTACCAGGGACTAGCGGTCTACGAGCAGTACTTC. Residues: CASSYQGLAVYEQYF. This chain links TRBV6-5 with TRBJ2-7, with 11 bases matching TRBD2. Germline V CDR1 and CDR2: MNHEY, SVGAGI. The CDR3 has 15 amino acids. With 2 bases clipped from V and 3 bases from J, the junction kept 3 bases outside the gene matches.

The chain uses TRBV5-1 and TRBJ2-1; 8 bases align to TRBD2. Germline-derived CDR1 and CDR2 are SGHRS and YFSETQ. J was trimmed by 1 base and V by 3 bases; bases with no gene match: 3. The CDR3 length is 15 residues. In DNA, the CDR3 is TGCGCCAGCAGCTCCGGACTAGCATCCTACAATGAGCAGTTCTTC. Amino acids: CASSSGLASYNEQFF.

The chain recombines TRBV7-2 with TRBJ2-2; the match to TRBD1 covers 7 bases. The CDR3 is 14 amino acids. CDR1 is SGHTA, CDR2 FQGNSA, per germline. V was clipped by 4 bases and J by 3 bases; unmatched bases: 2. The CDR3 DNA is TGTGCCAGCAGCTGGGGGACAGACACCGGGGAGCTGTTTTTT. Protein product: CASSWGTDTGELFF.

This CDR3 reads CASSPSAAGTYEQYF. The CDR3 coding sequence is TGTGCCAGCAGTCCCTCGGCAGCGGGAACCTACGAGCAGTACTTC. V usage is TRBV7-2 and J usage is TRBJ2-7; 7 bases match TRBD2. Germline V gives CDR1 SGHTA, CDR2 FQGNSA. Trimming took 6 bases from V and 2 from J; bases not matched to a gene: 10. CDR3 length: 15 amino acids.

The CDR3 is CSARIAGELFF. In DNA form, the CDR3 reads TGCAGTGCTAGAATAGCCGGGGAGCTGTTTTTT. V usage is TRBV20-1 and J usage is TRBJ2-2; D gene unclear. The CDR3 consists of 11 residues. CDR1 is DFQATT and CDR2 is SNEGSKA in the germline V gene (reference sequence). Deletions cut 2 bases from V and 6 bases from J, with 4 bases between.

This chain connects TRBV7-2 to TRBJ2-1; the match to TRBD2 covers 7 bases. After removal of 5 bases from V and 1 base from J, the junction contained 8 bases not matched to a gene. Germline-derived CDR1 and CDR2 are SGHTA and FQGNSA. The CDR3 length is 16 residues. DNA of the CDR3: TGTGCCAGCAGCCCCCCGGGAGCGGGATCCTACAATGAGCAGTTCTTC. This codes for CASSPPGAGSYNEQFF. Filled out from reference TRBV7-2 and TRBJ2-1, the complete variable domain reads GAGVSQSPSNKVTEKGKDVELRCDPISGHTALYWYRQSLGQGLEFLIYFQGNSAPDKSGLPSDRFSAERTGGSVSTLTIQRTQQEDSAVYLCASSPPGAGSYNEQFFGPGTRLTVL.

The J gene is TRBJ1-5, the V gene TRBV12-5, with D uncertain. The CDR3 spans 18 residues. Looked up from germline, CDR1 is LGHNT and CDR2 is FRNRAP. V lost 4 bases and J 0 bases, leaving 19 bases between the germline ends. CDR3 residues: CASGSGGFQIDSNQPQHF. The CDR3 nucleotides read TGTGCTAGTGGTTCCGGCGGCTTCCAGATAGATAGCAATCAGCCCCAGCATTTT.

This chain connects TRBV5-1 to TRBJ1-1; TRBD1 aligns across 8 bases. CDR1 and CDR2 from the germline V gene are SGHRS and YFSETQ. The CDR3 covers 15 residues. V lost 4 bases to trimming and J lost 3 bases; unmatched junction nucleotides: 8. The CDR3 bases are TGCGCCAGCAGCAGGACAGGGAGGGTCGACACTGAAGCTTTCTTT. This sequence encodes CASSRTGRVDTEAFF.

The genes are TRBV6-5 and TRBJ2-5; weak D call: TRBD1 (6 bases). The DNA matches TRBJ2-7 better at its end, which makes the J call doubtful. This CDR3 comprises 13 residues. Germline V gene data show CDR1 as MNHEY and CDR2 as SVGAGI. CDR3 region: CASTTGQYYEQYF. CDR3 coding DNA: TGTGCCAGCACTACCGGACAGTACTACGAGCAGTACTTC.

The chain is built from TRBV9 and TRBJ2-1, with TRBD1 as a possible D gene (6 bases). The CDR3 is 15 residues long. V lost 0 bases, J lost 5 bases, and 12 bases lay in between. From germline, CDR1 is SGDLS and CDR2 YYNGEE. The CDR3 region has the DNA TGTGCCAGCAGCGTAGTGGTGGGGGCCCACAATGAGCAGTTCTTC. Amino acid sequence: CASSVVVGAHNEQFF. The whole variable domain, filled in from reference TRBV9 and TRBJ2-1, reads DSGVTQTPKHLITATGQRVTLRCSPRSGDLSVYWYQQSLDQGLQFLIQYYNGEERAKGNILERFSAQQFPDLHSELNLSSLELGDSALYFCASSVVVGAHNEQFFGPGTRLTVL.

The J gene is TRBJ1-4, the V gene TRBV7-9, with 9 bases identical to TRBD1. CDR1 is SEHNR, CDR2 FQNEAQ, per germline (reference sequence). This CDR3 is 17 amino acids long. The trim removed 0 bases at V and 6 bases at J, leaving 8 bases unmatched. The CDR3 nucleotides read TGTGCCAGCAGCTTAGCGCAACAGGGGGCGTATTATGAAAAACTGTTTTTT. It is translated as CASSLAQQGAYYEKLFF. The variable domain in full, completed from reference TRBV7-9 and TRBJ1-4, reads DTGVSQNPRHKITKRGQNVTFRCDPISEHNRLYWYRQTLGQGPEFLTYFQNEAQLEKSRLLSDRFSAERPKGSFSTLEIQRTEQGDSAMYLCASSLAQQGAYYEKLFFGSGTQLSVL.